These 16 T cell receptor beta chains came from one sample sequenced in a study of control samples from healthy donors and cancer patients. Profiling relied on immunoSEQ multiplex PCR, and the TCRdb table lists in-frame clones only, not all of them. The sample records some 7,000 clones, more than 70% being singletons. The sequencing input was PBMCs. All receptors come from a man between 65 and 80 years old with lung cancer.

This chain's CDR3 is CASSSTGGAEKLFF. CDR3 in DNA: TGCGCCAGCAGCTCCACAGGGGGGGCGGAAAAACTGTTTTTT. The rearrangement uses TRBV5-1 and TRBJ1-4; 8 nucleotides match TRBD1. The trim removed 3 bases at V and 8 bases at J, leaving 6 bases unmatched. This CDR3 has 14 amino acids. Germline V CDR1 and CDR2: SGHRS, YFSETQ.

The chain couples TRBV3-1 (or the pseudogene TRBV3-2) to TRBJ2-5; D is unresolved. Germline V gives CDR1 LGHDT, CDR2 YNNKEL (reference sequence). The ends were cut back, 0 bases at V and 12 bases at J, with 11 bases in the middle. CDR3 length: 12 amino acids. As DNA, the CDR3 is TGTGCCAGCAGCCAAGACGGGCCAACGAAGTACTTC. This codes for CASSQDGPTKYF.

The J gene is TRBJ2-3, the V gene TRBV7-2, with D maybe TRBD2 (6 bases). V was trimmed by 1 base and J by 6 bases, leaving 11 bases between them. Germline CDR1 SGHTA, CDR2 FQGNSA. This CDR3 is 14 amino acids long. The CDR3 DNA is TGTGCCAGCAGCTTAGGCCGGGAGTTCGATACGCAGTATTTT. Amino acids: CASSLGREFDTQYF.

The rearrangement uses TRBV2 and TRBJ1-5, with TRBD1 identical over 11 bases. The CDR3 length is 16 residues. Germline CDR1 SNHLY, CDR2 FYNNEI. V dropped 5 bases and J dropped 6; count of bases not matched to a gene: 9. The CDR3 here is CASSPRRTGGGQPQHF. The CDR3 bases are TGTGCCAGCAGTCCACGGCGGACAGGGGGCGGTCAGCCCCAGCATTTT.

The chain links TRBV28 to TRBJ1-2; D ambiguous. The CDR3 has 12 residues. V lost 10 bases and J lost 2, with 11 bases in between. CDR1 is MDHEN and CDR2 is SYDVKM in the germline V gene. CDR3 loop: CATQTANYGYTF. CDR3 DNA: TGTGCCACCCAGACGGCGAACTATGGCTACACCTTC.

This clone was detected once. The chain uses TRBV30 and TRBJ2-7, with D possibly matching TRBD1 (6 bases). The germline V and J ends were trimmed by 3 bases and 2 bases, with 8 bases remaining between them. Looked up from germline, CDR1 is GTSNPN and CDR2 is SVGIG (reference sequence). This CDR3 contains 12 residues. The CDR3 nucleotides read TGTGCCTGGAGCAGGGGCACCTACGAGCAGTACTTC. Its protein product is CAWSRGTYEQYF. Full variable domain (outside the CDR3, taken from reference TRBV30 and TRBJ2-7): SQTIHQWPATLVQPVGSPLSLECTVEGTSNPNLYWYRQAAGRGLQLLFYSVGIGQISSEVPQNLSASRPQDRQFILSSKKLLLSDSGFYLCAWSRGTYEQYFGPGTRLTVT.

The CDR3 reads CASSQNSGNTGELFF. The CDR3 DNA is TGTGCCAGCTCACAGAATAGCGGGAACACCGGGGAGCTGTTTTTT. V is TRBV18 and J is TRBJ2-2; D possibly corresponds to TRBD2 (6 bases). With 4 bases removed from V and 1 base from J, the gap between germline ends came to 10 bases. The CDR3 is made up of 15 amino acids. CDR1 and CDR2 (germline): KGHSH, LQKENI.

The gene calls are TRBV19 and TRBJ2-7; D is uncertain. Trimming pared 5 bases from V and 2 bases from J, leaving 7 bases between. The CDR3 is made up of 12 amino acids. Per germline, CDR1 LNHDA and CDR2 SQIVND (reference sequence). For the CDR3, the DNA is TGTGCCAGTAGTGACACCCCCTACGAGCAGTACTTC. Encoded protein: CASSDTPYEQYF.

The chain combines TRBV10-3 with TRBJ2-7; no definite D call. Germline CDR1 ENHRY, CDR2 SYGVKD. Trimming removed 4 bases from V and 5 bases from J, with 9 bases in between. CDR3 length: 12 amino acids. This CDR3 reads CAISGQAHEQYF. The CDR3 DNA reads TGTGCCATCAGTGGTCAGGCCCACGAGCAGTACTTC.

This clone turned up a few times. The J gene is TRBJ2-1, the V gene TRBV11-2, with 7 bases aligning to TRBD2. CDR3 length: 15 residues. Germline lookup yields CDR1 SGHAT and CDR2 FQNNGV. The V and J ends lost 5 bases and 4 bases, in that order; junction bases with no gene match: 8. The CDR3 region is CASSTRESGYNEQFF. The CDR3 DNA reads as TGTGCCAGCAGCACGCGGGAGTCGGGATACAATGAGCAGTTCTTC.

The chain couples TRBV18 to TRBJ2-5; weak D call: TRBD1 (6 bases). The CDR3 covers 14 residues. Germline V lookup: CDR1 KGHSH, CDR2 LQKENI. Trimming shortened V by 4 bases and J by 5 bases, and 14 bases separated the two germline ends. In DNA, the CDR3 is TGTGCCAGCTCACTTACAGGGAGTGTGGAGACCCAGTACTTC. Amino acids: CASSLTGSVETQYF.

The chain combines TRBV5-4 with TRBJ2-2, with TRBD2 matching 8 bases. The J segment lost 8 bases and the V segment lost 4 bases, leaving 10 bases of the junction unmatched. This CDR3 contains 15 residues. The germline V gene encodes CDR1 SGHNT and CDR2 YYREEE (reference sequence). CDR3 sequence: CASSVNLEREGELFF. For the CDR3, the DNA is TGTGCCAGCAGCGTAAACCTCGAGCGGGAGGGGGAGCTGTTTTTT.

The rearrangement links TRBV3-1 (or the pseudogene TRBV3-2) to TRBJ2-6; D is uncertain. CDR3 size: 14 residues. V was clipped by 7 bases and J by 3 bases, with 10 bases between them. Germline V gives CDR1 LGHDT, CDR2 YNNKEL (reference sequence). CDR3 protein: CASTPFIGANVLTF. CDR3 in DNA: TGTGCCAGCACCCCATTCATTGGGGCCAACGTCCTGACTTTC.

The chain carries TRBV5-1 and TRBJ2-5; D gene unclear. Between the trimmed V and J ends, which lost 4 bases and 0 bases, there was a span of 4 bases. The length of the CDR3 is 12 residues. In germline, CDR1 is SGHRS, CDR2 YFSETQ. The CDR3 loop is CASSGNQETQYF. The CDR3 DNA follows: TGCGCCAGCAGCGGCAACCAAGAGACCCAGTACTTC.

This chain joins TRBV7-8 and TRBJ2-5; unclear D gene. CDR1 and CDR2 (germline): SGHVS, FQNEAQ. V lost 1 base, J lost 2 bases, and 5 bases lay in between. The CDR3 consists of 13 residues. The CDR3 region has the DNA TGTGCCAGCAGCTTAGGGACGCAAGAGACCCAGTACTTC. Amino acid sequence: CASSLGTQETQYF.

As DNA, the CDR3 is TGTGCCAGCAGCCTTCGACAGGCCGTAAACACCATATATTTT. Translation gives CASSLRQAVNTIYF. The chain recombines TRBV3-1 (or the pseudogene TRBV3-2) with TRBJ1-3; D may be TRBD1 (6 bases). V was pared by 4 bases and J by 6 bases, with 13 bases between. Germline assignment: CDR1 LGHDT and CDR2 YNNKEL (reference sequence). This CDR3 is 14 amino acids long.